Listed below are T cell receptor beta chains from one sample, sequenced in a study of human T cells and chemical hapten exposure. From the RACE reads, TCRdb called clonotypes with MiXCR, one entry per CDR3 protein. Seen here are tens of thousands of distinct CDR3 sequences, roughly a tenth observed once, and the top ten hold roughly 4%. The material sequenced was whole blood, taken in connection with sensitization to the hapten diphenylcyclopropenone (DPC). The receptors shown here come from a woman aged 45-65 years with alopecia areata. Some clones in this sample may be carry-over from other donors' samples. The CDR3 runs from the conserved cysteine through the conserved F or W. D genes are given only for firm matches. Clone size appears in some rows only: once, few, many, or a class for an expanded clone.

few | TRBD2 | TRBJ2-2 | TRBV29-1 | 16 | CSVEGTSGSNTGELFF | TGCAGCGTGGAAGGGACTAGCGGTTCGAACACCGGGGAGCTGTTTTTT
few | NA | TRBJ1-1 | TRBV29-1 | 14 | CSVEGRVPNTEAFF | TGCAGCGTTGAAGGCAGGGTCCCGAACACTGAAGCTTTCTTT
few | NA | TRBJ2-1 | TRBV13 | 13 | CASSLVSANEQFF | TGTGCCAGCAGCTTAGTCTCGGCGAATGAGCAGTTCTTC
NA | TRBD1 | TRBJ2-3 | TRBV5-4 | 15 | CAYVPPGGPTDTQYF | TGTGCCTACGTGCCCCCAGGGGGCCCCACAGATACGCAGTATTTT
many | NA | TRBJ1-2 | TRBV11-2 | 14 | CASSPTTGNYGYTF | TGTGCCAGCAGCCCGACGACGGGTAACTATGGCTACACCTTC
NA | NA | TRBJ1-1 | TRBV4-3 | 13 | CASSQERGTEAFF | TGCGCCAGCAGCCAAGAAAGGGGGACTGAAGCTTTCTTT
few | NA | TRBJ2-7 | TRBV28 | 11 | CASSPMNEQYF | TGTGCCAGCAGCCCAATGAACGAGCAGTACTTC
NA | NA | TRBJ1-6 | TRBV12-3/TRBV12-4 | 17 | CASSFIVGTANNSPLHF | TGTGCCAGCAGTTTTATCGTTGGGACGGCGAATAATTCACCCCTCCACTTT
few | NA | TRBJ2-1 | TRBV3-1 | 12 | CASSQVPGEQFF | TGTGCCAGCAGCCAAGTGCCGGGTGAGCAGTTCTTC
many | NA | TRBJ2-3 | TRBV7-2 | 15 | CASSLAGGRVDTQYF | TGTGCCAGCAGCTTAGCGGGGGGGCGGGTAGATACGCAGTATTTT
few | TRBD1 | TRBJ2-5 | TRBV9 | 14 | CASSIPGTGETQYF | TGTGCCAGCAGTATCCCCGGGACAGGGGAGACCCAGTACTTC
many | TRBD2 | TRBJ2-4 | TRBV18 | 16 | CASSPLTSGGENIQYF | TGTGCCAGCTCACCACTAACTAGCGGGGGGGAGAACATTCAGTACTTC
few | TRBD1 | TRBJ2-2 | TRBV11-3 | 15 | CASSLGTGGTGELFF | TGTGCCAGCAGCTTAGGGACAGGGGGCACCGGGGAGCTGTTTTTT
NA | TRBD2 | TRBJ2-3 | TRBV18 | 16 | CASSPVLAGVTDTQYF | TGTGCCAGCTCACCAGTACTAGCGGGAGTTACAGATACGCAGTATTTT
NA | NA | TRBJ1-4 | TRBV28 | 15 | CASSTGRSSNEKLFF | TGTGCCAGCAGTACGGGACGGTCGTCTAATGAAAAACTGTTTTTT
NA | TRBD1 | TRBJ2-7 | TRBV12-3/TRBV12-4 | 14 | CASSFPGTVDEQYF | TGTGCCAGCAGTTTTCCCGGGACAGTCGACGAGCAGTACTTC
many | NA | TRBJ2-6 | TRBV7-9 | 18 | CASSGTGLSIPGANVLTF | TGTGCCAGCAGCGGTACAGGGTTATCAATTCCTGGGGCCAACGTCCTGACTTTC
NA | NA | TRBJ2-5 | TRBV27 | 14 | CASSLGAPGGTQYF | TGTGCCAGCAGTTTAGGGGCTCCCGGTGGGACCCAGTACTTC
many | NA | TRBJ2-7 | TRBV18 | 15 | CASSPLGAQTYEQYF | TGTGCCAGCTCACCATTGGGGGCCCAGACCTACGAGCAGTACTTC
few | TRBD2 | TRBJ2-1 | TRBV4-2 | 18 | CASSPRTSGGAGVGEQFF | TGTGCCAGCAGCCCTCGGACTAGCGGGGGGGCCGGGGTTGGTGAGCAGTTCTTC
few | NA | TRBJ2-2 | TRBV6-6 | 14 | CASGTGFISGELFF | TGTGCCAGCGGCACAGGGTTCATATCCGGGGAGCTGTTTTTT
few | TRBD2 | TRBJ2-1 | TRBV6-6 | 16 | CASCYSGSGRHNEQFF | TGTGCCAGCTGTTACTCAGGTAGCGGGAGGCACAATGAGCAGTTCTTC
many | NA | TRBJ2-7 | TRBV27 | 11 | CASSSFYEQYF | TGTGCCAGCAGTTCCTTCTACGAGCAGTACTTC
many | TRBD1 | TRBJ1-1 | TRBV4-1 | 16 | CASSPSTGRMNTEAFF | TGCGCCAGCAGCCCTTCGACAGGGAGGATGAACACTGAAGCTTTCTTT
NA | TRBD2 | TRBJ2-3 | TRBV20-1 | 15 | CSAGGLAGRTDTQYF | TGCAGTGCTGGAGGACTAGCGGGACGCACAGATACGCAGTATTTT
NA | NA | TRBJ2-1 | TRBV6-2/TRBV6-3 | 15 | CASSYRVASYNEQFF | TGTGCCAGCAGTTACAGGGTAGCCTCCTACAATGAGCAGTTCTTC
many | NA | TRBJ2-4 | TRBV11-2 | 12 | CASSLNGGRGYF | TGTGCCAGCAGCTTAAACGGGGGCCGGGGGTACTTC
NA | TRBD1 | TRBJ1-6 | TRBV10-2 | 14 | CASSVGQGSSPLHF | TGCGCCAGCAGCGTCGGACAGGGAAGTTCACCCCTCCACTTT
many | NA | TRBJ1-5 | TRBV11-2 | 13 | CASSRGGNQPQHF | TGTGCCAGCAGCAGGGGGGGCAATCAGCCCCAGCATTTT
few | NA | TRBJ2-7 | TRBV10-1 | 14 | CASSDLRQSYEQYF | TGCGCCAGCAGTGACCTTAGACAGTCCTACGAGCAGTACTTC
many | TRBD2 | TRBJ2-1 | TRBV19 | 14 | CATSPGLAGVEQFF | TGTGCCACTTCGCCGGGACTAGCGGGAGTTGAGCAGTTCTTC
NA | TRBD2 | TRBJ2-3 | TRBV3-1 | 14 | CASGLAGERDTQYF | TGTGCCAGCGGGCTAGCGGGAGAAAGGGATACGCAGTATTTT
few | TRBD2 | TRBJ2-1 | TRBV5-1 | 17 | CASSLVGSGPARGEQFF | TGCGCCAGCAGCTTGGTGGGTAGCGGGCCTGCGAGAGGTGAGCAGTTCTTC
many | TRBD2 | TRBJ2-1 | TRBV28 | 18 | CASSPPLSPLAGVFEQFF | TGTGCCAGCAGTCCGCCCCTGTCGCCACTAGCGGGAGTATTTGAGCAGTTCTTC
many | NA | TRBJ1-2 | TRBV30 | 11 | CAWSVGYGYTF | TGTGCCTGGAGTGTCGGTTATGGCTACACCTTC
NA | TRBD1 | TRBJ2-6 | TRBV19 | 14 | CASRDRGGANVLTF | TGTGCCAGTAGAGACAGGGGTGGGGCCAACGTCCTGACTTTC
few | NA | TRBJ2-5 | TRBV18 | 13 | CASSPQGGETQYF | TGTGCCAGCTCACCCCAGGGGGGAGAGACCCAGTACTTC
NA | TRBD2 | TRBJ2-1 | TRBV20-1 | 15 | CSANSGDHRMNEQFF | TGCAGTGCTAATAGCGGGGACCACCGTATGAATGAGCAGTTCTTC
few | TRBD2 | TRBJ2-3 | TRBV29-1 | 17 | CSVVRLAGATSTDTQYF | TGCAGCGTTGTCAGACTAGCGGGAGCTACTAGCACAGATACGCAGTATTTT
many | NA | TRBJ1-2 | TRBV30 | 13 | CAWEIELNYGYTF | TGTGCCTGGGAGATCGAATTGAACTATGGCTACACCTTC
few | NA | TRBJ1-6 | TRBV5-1 | 13 | CASSVGQNSPLHF | TGCGCCAGCAGCGTGGGACAAAATTCACCCCTCCACTTT
many | NA | TRBJ2-5 | TRBV7-9 | 15 | CASSPDSNPWRTQYF | TGTGCCAGCAGCCCGGATTCGAACCCCTGGCGGACCCAGTACTTC
many | TRBD1 | TRBJ1-4 | TRBV4-1 | 22 | CASSQDYSGTGKRLLVNEKLFF | TGCGCCAGCAGCCAAGATTATTCAGGGACAGGGAAACGGCTCCTAGTTAATGAAAAACTGTTTTTT
many | TRBD1 | TRBJ1-1 | TRBV4-2 | 13 | CASSHGQDTEAFF | TGTGCCAGCAGCCATGGACAGGACACTGAAGCTTTCTTT
many | NA | TRBJ1-1 | TRBV30 | 18 | CAWRLLDSPKGRHTEAFF | TGTGCCTGGAGACTCCTGGACAGCCCCAAGGGCCGGCACACTGAAGCTTTCTTT
many | NA | TRBJ1-6 | TRBV6-6 | 16 | CASSYGRADSNSPLHF | TGTGCCAGCAGTTACGGTCGGGCTGACTCTAATTCACCCCTCCACTTT
few | NA | TRBJ2-2 | TRBV29-1 | 11 | CSVVGTGELFF | TGCAGCGTTGTAGGCACCGGGGAGCTGTTTTTT
many | NA | TRBJ2-7 | TRBV6-2/TRBV6-3 | 12 | CASKTGYYEQYF | TGTGCCTCGAAAACAGGGTACTACGAGCAGTACTTC
few | NA | TRBJ1-1 | TRBV7-9 | 13 | CATKKTGNTEAFF | TGTGCCACCAAAAAGACAGGGAACACTGAAGCTTTCTTT
few | TRBD1 | TRBJ2-5 | TRBV7-9 | 12 | CASSDREETQYF | TGTGCCAGCTCTGACAGGGAAGAGACCCAGTACTTC
NA | NA | TRBJ2-3 | TRBV12-3/TRBV12-4 | 13 | CASRRGESDTQYF | TGTGCCAGCAGGAGGGGGGAGTCAGATACGCAGTATTTT
few | NA | TRBJ2-3 | TRBV5-1 | 14 | CASTLQGNTDTQYF | TGCGCCAGCACTCTACAGGGAAACACAGATACGCAGTATTTT
NA | NA | TRBJ1-2 | TRBV2 | 12 | CASSSQGLGYTF | TGTGCCAGCAGTTCTCAGGGATTGGGCTACACCTTC
few | NA | TRBJ1-1 | TRBV12-3/TRBV12-4 | 14 | CASSFSGGNTEAFF | TGTGCCAGCAGTTTCTCGGGGGGGAACACTGAAGCTTTCTTT